This entry concerns a single T cell receptor (beta chain). Antigen: not known. Produced via immunoSEQ multiplex PCR; TCRdb's table is partial and in-frame only. The data show 77,000 or so clones, with just under 95% seen just once and approximately 10% held by the top ten. The data were taken from a study of OX40 agonist ivuxolimab in advanced cancers. Background on the study: Patients achieving partial responses numbered three: one hepatocellular carcinoma case and two cutaneous melanoma cases.

Study results and caveats: At 0.1 to 3.0 mg/kg, CD4+ and CD8+ blood T cells expanded clonally by week 6. Still undetermined is the antigen specificity of the expanded peripheral T cells.

Blood draws occurred at baseline, cycle 4 day 1, and cycle 7 day 1. The TCR was taken from an adult with an advanced solid tumor such as melanoma, head and neck, liver or kidney cancer. Sequencing was performed on CD4+ or CD8+ T cells sorted from blood, taken in a trial of the OX40 agonist ivuxolimab.

CDR3 sequence: CASSEYGTGVQETQYF. The CDR3 DNA is TGTGCCAGCAGTGAATACGGGACAGGGGTCCAAGAGACCCAGTACTTC. This sequence joins TRBV25-1 and TRBJ2-5; 10 nucleotides line up with TRBD1. CDR1 and CDR2 from the germline V gene are MGHDK and SYGVNS. Trimming at V came to 0 bases and at J to 1 base, leaving 2 bases not matched to a gene. This CDR3 comprises 16 residues.